This record concerns one T cell receptor beta chain sequence. Its target is unknown. This sample is drawn from a study of cytomegalovirus exposure and HLA in healthy donors. Findings and caveats of the study: The likely origin of a cluster of highly shared sequence variants was a sequencing artifact. Immune exposure information comprised only CMV serostatus.

V shed 2 bases, J shed 3 bases, and the junction held 6 bases outside the gene matches. The CDR3 runs 15 residues. CDR1 and CDR2 (germline): GTSNPN, SVGIG (reference sequence). 13 Jbeta primers and 60 Vbeta primers were used for the PCR. Sequenced by immunoSEQ multiplex PCR; TCRdb stores in-frame clones only, minus some. The table records under 200,000 clones, roughly 79% of them present only once. The J gene is TRBJ1-4, the V gene TRBV30, with TRBD1 matching 7 bases. This receptor was identified in a woman aged 45-65 years in good health and CMV-seronegative. The sequenced material came from PBMCs. This CDR3 reads CAWSPKGTANEKLFF. Written as DNA, the CDR3 is TGTGCCTGGAGTCCAAAGGGGACAGCTAATGAAAAACTGTTTTTT.